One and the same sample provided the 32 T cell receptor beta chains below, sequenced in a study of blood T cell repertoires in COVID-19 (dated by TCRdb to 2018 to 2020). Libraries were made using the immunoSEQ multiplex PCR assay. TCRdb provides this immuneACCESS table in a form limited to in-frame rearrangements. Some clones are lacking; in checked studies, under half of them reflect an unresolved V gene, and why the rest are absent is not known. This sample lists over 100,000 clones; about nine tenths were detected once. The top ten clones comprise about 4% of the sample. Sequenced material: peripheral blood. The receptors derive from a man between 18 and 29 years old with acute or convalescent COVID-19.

CDR3 sequence reads: CASSSSRVDRPRDYGYTF. In nucleotides, the CDR3 is TGTGCCAGCAGCTCAAGCCGGGTGGACAGGCCCAGGGACTATGGCTACACCTTC. The chain is built from TRBV7-9 and TRBJ1-2; 7 bases map to TRBD1. Germline-derived CDR1 and CDR2 are SEHNR and FQNEAQ (reference sequence). V was clipped by 4 bases and J by 3 bases; unmatched bases: 17. The CDR3 is 18 residues long. Filled out from reference TRBV7-9 and TRBJ1-2, the complete variable domain reads DTGVSQNPRHKITKRGQNVTFRCDPISEHNRLYWYRQTLGQGPEFLTYFQNEAQLEKSRLLSDRFSAERPKGSFSTLEIQRTEQGDSAMYLCASSSSRVDRPRDYGYTFGSGTRLTVV.

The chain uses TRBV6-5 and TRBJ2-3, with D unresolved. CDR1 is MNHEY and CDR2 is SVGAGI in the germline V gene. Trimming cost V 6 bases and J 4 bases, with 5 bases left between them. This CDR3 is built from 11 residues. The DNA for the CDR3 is TGTGCCAGCAGAGGAGCAGATACGCAGTATTTT. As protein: CASRGADTQYF.

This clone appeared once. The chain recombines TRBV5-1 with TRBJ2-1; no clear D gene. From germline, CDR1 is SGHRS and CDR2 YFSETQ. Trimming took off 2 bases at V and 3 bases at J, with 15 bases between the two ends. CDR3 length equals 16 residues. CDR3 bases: TGCGCCAGCAGCTTTCGTTTCACAGAAGGCTACAATGAGCAGTTCTTC. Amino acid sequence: CASSFRFTEGYNEQFF.

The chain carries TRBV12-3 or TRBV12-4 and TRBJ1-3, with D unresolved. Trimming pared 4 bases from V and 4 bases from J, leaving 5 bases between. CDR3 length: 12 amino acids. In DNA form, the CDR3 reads TGTGCCAGCAGTTCACGGGGAAACACCATATATTTT. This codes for CASSSRGNTIYF.

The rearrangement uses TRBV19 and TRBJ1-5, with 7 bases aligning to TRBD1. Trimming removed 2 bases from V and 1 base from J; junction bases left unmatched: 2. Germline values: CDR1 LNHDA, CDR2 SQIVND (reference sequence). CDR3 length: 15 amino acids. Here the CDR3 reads CASSIRQGSNQPQHF. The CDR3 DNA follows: TGTGCCAGTAGTATAAGACAGGGAAGCAATCAGCCCCAGCATTTT.

The CDR3 coding sequence is TGTGCCAGCAGCTTGGCCATGGGGCAGGGTCAATCTAACTATGGCTACACCTTC. Its translation: CASSLAMGQGQSNYGYTF. The chain is built from TRBV5-4 and TRBJ1-2, with a possible D match to TRBD1 (5 bases). The CDR3 contains 18 residues. Trimming left V 0 bases short and J 0 bases short, with 18 bases between. Germline V lookup: CDR1 SGHNT, CDR2 YYREEE (reference sequence).

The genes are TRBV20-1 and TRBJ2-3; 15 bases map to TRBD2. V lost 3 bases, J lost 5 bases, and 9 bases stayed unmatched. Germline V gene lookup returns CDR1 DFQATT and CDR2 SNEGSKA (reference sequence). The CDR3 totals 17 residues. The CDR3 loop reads CSASTGLAGGRGDTQYF. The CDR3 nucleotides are TGCAGTGCTAGTACCGGACTAGCGGGGGGGCGTGGAGATACGCAGTATTTT.

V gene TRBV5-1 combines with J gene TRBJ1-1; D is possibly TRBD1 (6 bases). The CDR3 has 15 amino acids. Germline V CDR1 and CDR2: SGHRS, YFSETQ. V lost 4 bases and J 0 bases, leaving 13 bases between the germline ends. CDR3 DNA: TGCGCCAGCAGCACGGACAGAAATATGAACACTGAAGCTTTCTTT. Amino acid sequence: CASSTDRNMNTEAFF.

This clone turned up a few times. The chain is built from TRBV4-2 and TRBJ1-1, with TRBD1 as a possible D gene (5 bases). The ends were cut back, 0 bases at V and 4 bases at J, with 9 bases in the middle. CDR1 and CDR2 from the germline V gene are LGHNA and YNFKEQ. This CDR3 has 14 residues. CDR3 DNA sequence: TGTGCCAGCAGCCAAGAGCTAAGGGGCACTGAAGCTTTCTTT. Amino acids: CASSQELRGTEAFF.

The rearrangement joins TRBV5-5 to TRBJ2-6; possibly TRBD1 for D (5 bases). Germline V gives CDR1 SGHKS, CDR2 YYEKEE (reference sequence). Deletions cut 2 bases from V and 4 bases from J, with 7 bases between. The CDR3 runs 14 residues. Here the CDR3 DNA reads TGTGCCAGCAGCTTTGGGGCCGGGGCCAACGTCCTGACTTTC. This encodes CASSFGAGANVLTF.

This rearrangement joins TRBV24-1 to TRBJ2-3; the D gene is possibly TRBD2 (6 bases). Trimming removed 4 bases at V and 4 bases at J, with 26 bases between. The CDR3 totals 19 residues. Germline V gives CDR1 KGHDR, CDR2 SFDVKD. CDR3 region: CATSDAGYGVGGAPDTQYF. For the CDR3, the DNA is TGTGCCACCAGTGACGCAGGATATGGAGTGGGGGGAGCACCAGATACGCAGTATTTT.

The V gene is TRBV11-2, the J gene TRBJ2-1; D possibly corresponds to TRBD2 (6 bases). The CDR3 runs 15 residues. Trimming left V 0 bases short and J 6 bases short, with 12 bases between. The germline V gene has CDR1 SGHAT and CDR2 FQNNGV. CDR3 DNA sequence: TGTGCCAGCAGCTTAGATCTTAGCGGCCCCAATGAGCAGTTCTTC. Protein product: CASSLDLSGPNEQFF.

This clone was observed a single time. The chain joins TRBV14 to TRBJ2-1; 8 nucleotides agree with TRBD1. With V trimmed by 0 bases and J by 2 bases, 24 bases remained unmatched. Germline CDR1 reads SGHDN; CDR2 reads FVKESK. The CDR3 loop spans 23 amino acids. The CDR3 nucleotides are TGTGCCAGCAGCCAAGATCATTATAGCTTGGGGACAGGAGGCCTATTTCCCTACAATGAGCAGTTCTTC. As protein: CASSQDHYSLGTGGLFPYNEQFF.

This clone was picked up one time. This CDR3 is CASTHTTGTGAYEQYF. The CDR3 region has the DNA TGTGCCAGCACCCACACAACCGGGACAGGGGCCTACGAGCAGTACTTC. J is TRBJ2-7 and V is TRBV27, with TRBD1 matching 10 bases. The CDR3 has 16 amino acids. The germline V gene encodes CDR1 MNHEY and CDR2 SMNVEV (reference sequence). J lost 2 bases, V lost 7 bases, and 11 bases had no gene match.

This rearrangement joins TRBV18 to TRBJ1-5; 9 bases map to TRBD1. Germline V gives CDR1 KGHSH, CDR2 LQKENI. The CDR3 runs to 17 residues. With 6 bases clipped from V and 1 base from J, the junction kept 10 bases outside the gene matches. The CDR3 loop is CASSPDRGGTSNQPQHF. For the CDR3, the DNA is TGTGCCAGCTCTCCGGACAGGGGTGGTACAAGCAATCAGCCCCAGCATTTT.

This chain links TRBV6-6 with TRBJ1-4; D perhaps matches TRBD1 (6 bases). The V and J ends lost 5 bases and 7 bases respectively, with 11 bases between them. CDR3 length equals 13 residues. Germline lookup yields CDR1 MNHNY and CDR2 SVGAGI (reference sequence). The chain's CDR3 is CASSARQVEKLFF. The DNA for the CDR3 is TGTGCCAGCAGTGCCAGACAGGTTGAAAAACTGTTTTTT.

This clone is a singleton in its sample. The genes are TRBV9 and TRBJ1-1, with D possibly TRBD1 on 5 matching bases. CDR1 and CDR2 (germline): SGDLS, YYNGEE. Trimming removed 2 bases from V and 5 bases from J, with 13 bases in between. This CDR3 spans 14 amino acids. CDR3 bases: TGTGCCAGCAGCGTTGGTGGGGGGAAAACTGAAGCTTTCTTT. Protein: CASSVGGGKTEAFF.

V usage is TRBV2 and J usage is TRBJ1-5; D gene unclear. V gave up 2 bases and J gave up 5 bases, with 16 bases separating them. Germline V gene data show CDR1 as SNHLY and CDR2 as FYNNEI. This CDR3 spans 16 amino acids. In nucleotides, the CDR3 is TGTGCCAGCAGTGAAACCAACAGTCCTTTATATCAGCCCCAGCATTTT. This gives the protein CASSETNSPLYQPQHF.

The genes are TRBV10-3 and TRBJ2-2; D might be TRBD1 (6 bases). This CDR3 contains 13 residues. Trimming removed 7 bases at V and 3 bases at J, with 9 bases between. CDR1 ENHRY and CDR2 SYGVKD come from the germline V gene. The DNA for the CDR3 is TGTGCCATCATTAACAGGGACACCGGGGAGCTGTTTTTT. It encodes CAIINRDTGELFF.

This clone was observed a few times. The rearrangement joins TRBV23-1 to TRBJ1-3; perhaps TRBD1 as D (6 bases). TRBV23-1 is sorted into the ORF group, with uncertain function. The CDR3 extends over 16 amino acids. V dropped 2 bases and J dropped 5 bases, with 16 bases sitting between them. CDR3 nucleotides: TGCGCCAGCAGTCAAGACAGGAGGAATGATAGAAACACCATATATTTT. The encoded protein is CASSQDRRNDRNTIYF.

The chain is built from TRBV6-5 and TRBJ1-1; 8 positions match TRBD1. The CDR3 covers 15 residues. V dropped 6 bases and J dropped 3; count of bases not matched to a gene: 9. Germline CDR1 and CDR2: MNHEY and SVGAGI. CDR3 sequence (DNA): TGTGCCAGCAGGTCAGGGGGCTTCGTTTACACTGAAGCTTTCTTT. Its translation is CASRSGGFVYTEAFF.

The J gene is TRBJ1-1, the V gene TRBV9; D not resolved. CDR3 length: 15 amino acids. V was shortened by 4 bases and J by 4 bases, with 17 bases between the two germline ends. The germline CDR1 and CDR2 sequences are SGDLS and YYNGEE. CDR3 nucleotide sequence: TGTGCCAGCAGCCCAGCGGGAGCGGTGGGCACTGAAGCTTTCTTT. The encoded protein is CASSPAGAVGTEAFF.

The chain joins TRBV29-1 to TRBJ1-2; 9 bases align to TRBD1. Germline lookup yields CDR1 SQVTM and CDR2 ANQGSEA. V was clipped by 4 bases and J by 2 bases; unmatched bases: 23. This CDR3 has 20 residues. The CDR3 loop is CSVGIAPRAGTGPINYGYTF. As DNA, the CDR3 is TGCAGCGTTGGGATAGCACCTAGGGCCGGGACAGGGCCCATAAACTATGGCTACACCTTC.

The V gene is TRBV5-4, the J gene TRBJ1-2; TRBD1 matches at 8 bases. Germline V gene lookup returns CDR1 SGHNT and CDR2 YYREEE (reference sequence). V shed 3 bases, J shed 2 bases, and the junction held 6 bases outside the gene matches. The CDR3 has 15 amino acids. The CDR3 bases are TGTGCCAGCAGCTCCAGACAGGGGTACAACTATGGCTACACCTTC. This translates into CASSSRQGYNYGYTF.

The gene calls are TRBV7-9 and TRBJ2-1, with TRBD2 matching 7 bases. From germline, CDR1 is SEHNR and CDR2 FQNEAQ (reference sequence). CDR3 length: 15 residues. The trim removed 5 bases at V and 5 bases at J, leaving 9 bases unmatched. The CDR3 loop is CASSLSGLSNNEQFF. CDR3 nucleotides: TGTGCCAGCAGCCTCTCGGGACTATCTAACAATGAGCAGTTCTTC.

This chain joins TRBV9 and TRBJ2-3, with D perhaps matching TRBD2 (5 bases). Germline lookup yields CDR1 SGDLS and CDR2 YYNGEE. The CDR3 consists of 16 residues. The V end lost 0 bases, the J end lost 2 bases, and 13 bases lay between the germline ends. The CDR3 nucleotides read TGTGCCAGCAGCGTAGGGGCAGCGGAAGTCACAGATACGCAGTATTTT. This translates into CASSVGAAEVTDTQYF. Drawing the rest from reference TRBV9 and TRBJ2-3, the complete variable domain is DSGVTQTPKHLITATGQRVTLRCSPRSGDLSVYWYQQSLDQGLQFLIQYYNGEERAKGNILERFSAQQFPDLHSELNLSSLELGDSALYFCASSVGAAEVTDTQYFGPGTRLTVL.

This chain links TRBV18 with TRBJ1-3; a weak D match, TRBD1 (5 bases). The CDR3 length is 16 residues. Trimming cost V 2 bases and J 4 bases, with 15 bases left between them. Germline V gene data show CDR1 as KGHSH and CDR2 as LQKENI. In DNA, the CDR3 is TGTGCCAGCTCACCAGAGTCGACAGTAACGGGAAACACCATATATTTT. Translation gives CASSPESTVTGNTIYF.

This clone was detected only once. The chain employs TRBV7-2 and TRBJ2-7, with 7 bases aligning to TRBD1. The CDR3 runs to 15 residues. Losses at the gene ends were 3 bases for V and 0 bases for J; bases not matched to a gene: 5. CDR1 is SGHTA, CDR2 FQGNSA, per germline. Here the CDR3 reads CASSFYRDSSYEQYF. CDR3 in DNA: TGTGCCAGCAGCTTCTACCGGGACAGCTCCTACGAGCAGTACTTC.

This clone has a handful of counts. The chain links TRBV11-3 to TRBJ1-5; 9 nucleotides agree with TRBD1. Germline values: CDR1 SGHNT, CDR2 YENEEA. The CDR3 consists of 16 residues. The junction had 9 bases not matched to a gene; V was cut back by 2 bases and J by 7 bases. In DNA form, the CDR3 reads TGTGCCAGCAGCTTACCCGACAGGGGGGTGCGGCAGCCCCAGCATTTT. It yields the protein CASSLPDRGVRQPQHF.

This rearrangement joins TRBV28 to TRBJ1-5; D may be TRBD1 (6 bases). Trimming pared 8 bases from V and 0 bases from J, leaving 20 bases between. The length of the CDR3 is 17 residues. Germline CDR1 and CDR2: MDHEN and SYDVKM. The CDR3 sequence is CASLTVIQGPSNQPQHF. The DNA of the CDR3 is TGTGCCAGCCTCACCGTAATACAGGGACCTAGCAATCAGCCCCAGCATTTT. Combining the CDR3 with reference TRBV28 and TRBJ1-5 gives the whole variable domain DVKVTQSSRYLVKRTGEKVFLECVQDMDHENMFWYRQDPGLGLRLIYFSYDVKMKEKGDIPEGYSVSREKKERFSLILESASTNQTSMYLCASLTVIQGPSNQPQHFGDGTRLSIL.

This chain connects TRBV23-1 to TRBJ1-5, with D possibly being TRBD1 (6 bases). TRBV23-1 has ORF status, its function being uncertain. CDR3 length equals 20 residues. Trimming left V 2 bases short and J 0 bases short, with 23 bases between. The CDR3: CASSQAQQGSIGYSNQPQHF. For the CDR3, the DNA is TGCGCCAGCAGTCAAGCGCAACAGGGATCTATAGGATATAGCAATCAGCCCCAGCATTTT.

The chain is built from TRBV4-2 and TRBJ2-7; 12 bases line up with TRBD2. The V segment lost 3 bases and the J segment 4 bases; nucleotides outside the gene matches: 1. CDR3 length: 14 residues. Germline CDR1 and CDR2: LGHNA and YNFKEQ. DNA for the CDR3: TGTGCCAGCAGCCACGGACTAGCGGGGTACGAGCAGTACTTC. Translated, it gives CASSHGLAGYEQYF.